What follows are 9 T cell receptor beta chains derived from one specimen sequenced in a study of beta chain features in type 1 diabetes. The entirety of the isolated RNA underwent reverse transcription, so expressed TCRB transcripts were sequenced. Measured with immunoSEQ multiplex PCR; TCRdb has only the in-frame clones, and not every one. The table has 300,000 or so clones, approximately 8.2% seen once; the top ten hold approximately 0.47%. Sequences were obtained from central memory CD4+ T cells from blood. All receptors derive from a woman aged 18-29 years in good health.

V usage is TRBV2 and J usage is TRBJ1-5; 8 bases line up with TRBD1. The CDR3 covers 14 residues. The junction had 9 bases not matched to a gene; V was cut back by 8 bases and J by 6 bases. The germline V gene has CDR1 SNHLY and CDR2 FYNNEI. CDR3 sequence: CASAGQGRGQPQHF. CDR3 in DNA: TGTGCCAGCGCAGGACAGGGACGTGGTCAGCCCCAGCATTTT.

This clone showed up just a few times. The V gene is TRBV28, the J gene TRBJ2-7, with a possible D match to TRBD2 (6 bases). The V and J ends lost 5 bases and 0 bases respectively, with 14 bases between them. Germline values: CDR1 MDHEN, CDR2 SYDVKM. The CDR3 sequence is 15 residues long. CDR3 protein: CASSGPSDNSYEQYF. The CDR3 coding sequence is TGTGCCAGCAGTGGACCTAGCGACAACTCCTACGAGCAGTACTTC.

This clone was found a few times. The sample contains more than one DNA sequence encoding this CDR3. The gene calls are TRBV7-2 and TRBJ1-3, with no clear D. V lost 5 bases to trimming and J lost 0 bases, with 2 bases between them. CDR1 is SGHTA and CDR2 is FQGNSA in the germline V gene. The CDR3 contains 12 residues. Here the CDR3 reads CASSLSGNTIYF. The CDR3 DNA is TGTGCCAGCAGCCTCTCTGGAAACACCATATATTTT. Looking up the rest from reference TRBV7-2 and TRBJ1-3 gives the full variable domain: GAGVSQSPSNKVTEKGKDVELRCDPISGHTALYWYRQSLGQGLEFLIYFQGNSAPDKSGLPSDRFSAERTGGSVSTLTIQRTQQEDSAVYLCASSLSGNTIYFGEGSWLTVV.

This clone has just a few counts. A read error may be the cause here, since a much bigger clone is one base away. Additional DNA sequences in this sample encode the identical CDR3. The CDR3 bases are TGTGCCAGCAGTTTGACAGAGAACTATGGCTACACCTTC. It yields the protein CASSLTENYGYTF. The V and J genes are TRBV28 and TRBJ1-2, with D possibly TRBD1 on 5 matching bases. CDR3 length: 13 amino acids. V was cut by 3 bases and J by 2 bases, with 7 bases left in between. Germline V CDR1 and CDR2: MDHEN, SYDVKM.

In its sample, this clone was seen a few times. The V and J genes are TRBV2 and TRBJ2-3; no clear D. Germline CDR1 is SNHLY and CDR2 is FYNNEI. CDR3 size: 14 residues. V lost 4 bases and J lost 3, with 11 bases in between. The CDR3 is CASSANHGTDTQYF. The CDR3 nucleotides read TGTGCCAGCAGTGCCAACCACGGAACAGATACGCAGTATTTT.

Concerning this clone itself: Other DNA sequences within the sample encode an identical CDR3. This chain connects TRBV9 to TRBJ2-6; D ambiguous. CDR1 and CDR2 from the germline V gene are SGDLS and YYNGEE. Trimming pared 0 bases from V and 3 bases from J, leaving 1 base between. This CDR3 is 13 amino acids long. The CDR3 DNA reads as TGTGCCAGCAGCGTAGTTGGGGCCAACGTCCTGACTTTC. Protein sequence: CASSVVGANVLTF.

The gene calls are TRBV28 and TRBJ2-7; D ambiguous. The CDR3 extends over 13 amino acids. From germline, CDR1 is MDHEN and CDR2 SYDVKM. Between the trimmed V and J ends, which lost 7 bases and 4 bases, there was a span of 14 bases. The CDR3 loop reads CASTDYSSYEQYF. For the CDR3, the DNA is TGTGCCAGCACTGATTACAGTTCATACGAGCAGTACTTC.

This rearrangement joins TRBV11-2 to TRBJ2-7; 12 positions match TRBD2. The CDR3 runs to 16 residues. Per the germline V gene, CDR1 is SGHAT and CDR2 is FQNNGV. J was trimmed by 4 bases and V by 3 bases; bases with no gene match: 7. CDR3 amino acids: CASSFASGRADYEQYF. As DNA, the CDR3 is TGTGCCAGCAGCTTTGCTAGCGGGAGGGCCGATTACGAGCAGTACTTC.

This clone was observed a handful of times. This sample includes further DNA sequences coding for the same CDR3. This chain uses TRBV11-2 with TRBJ2-3; no definite D call. CDR3 length: 12 amino acids. CDR1 and CDR2 (germline): SGHAT, FQNNGV. Trimming took off 6 bases at V and 6 bases at J, with 10 bases between the two ends. The CDR3 loop reads CASSLLWDTQYF. The CDR3 nucleotides are TGTGCCAGCAGTCTATTATGGGATACGCAGTATTTT.